The 21 T cell receptor beta chains below were found in one sample sequenced in a study of cytomegalovirus exposure and HLA in healthy donors. PCR used 60 Vbeta primers and 13 Jbeta primers. The table came from immunoSEQ multiplex PCR; TCRdb's copy has only in-frame clones and leaves some out. The profile covers 200,000 to 250,000 clones, with 70% to 80% appearing a single time and less than 4.5% taken by the ten largest. Sequenced input: PBMCs. The receptors shown here come from a male donor in good health and CMV-seronegative.

This clone was detected only once. This chain connects TRBV28 to TRBJ2-7; 11 nucleotides match TRBD2. In germline, CDR1 is MDHEN, CDR2 SYDVKM. J was trimmed by 3 bases and V by 2 bases; bases with no gene match: 6. The CDR3 sequence is 16 residues long. CDR3 nucleotide sequence: TGTGCCAGCAGTTTACCCCATAGCGGGAGGGGCTACGAGCAGTACTTC. Translation gives CASSLPHSGRGYEQYF.

As DNA, the CDR3 is TGTGCCAGCACGTTTAGCGGTCACTACGAGCAGTACTTC. It yields the protein CASTFSGHYEQYF. The V call is TRBV2, the J call TRBJ2-7; TRBD2 might be the D (6 bases). Looked up from germline, CDR1 is SNHLY and CDR2 is FYNNEI. CDR3 length equals 13 residues. V was trimmed by 7 bases and J by 3 bases, leaving 13 bases between them.

V usage is TRBV4-1 and J usage is TRBJ1-4; 7 bases match TRBD1. This CDR3 is 17 amino acids long. The germline gives CDR1 MGHRA, CDR2 YSYEKL. J was trimmed by 2 bases and V by 3 bases; bases with no gene match: 9. The CDR3 coding sequence is TGCGCCAGCAGCCACGAGGGGACAGTGTCCACTAATGAAAAACTGTTTTTT. Translation gives CASSHEGTVSTNEKLFF.

This chain links TRBV6-5 with TRBJ2-4; 12 bases are a match to TRBD2. The ends lost 0 bases at V and 6 bases at J; junction bases unmatched: 0. The CDR3 extends over 15 amino acids. In germline, CDR1 is MNHEY, CDR2 SVGAGI. CDR3: CASSYSGLAGNIQYF. CDR3 sequence (DNA): TGTGCCAGCAGTTACTCGGGACTAGCGGGAAACATTCAGTACTTC.

The chain carries TRBV6-5 and TRBJ1-2; 11 nucleotides agree with TRBD1. Losses at the gene ends were 6 bases for V and 3 bases for J; bases not matched to a gene: 6. The CDR3 consists of 15 residues. CDR1 is MNHEY and CDR2 is SVGAGI in the germline V gene. This chain's CDR3 is CASRRPGQGDYGYTF. DNA for the CDR3: TGTGCCAGCAGGCGTCCGGGACAGGGGGACTATGGCTACACCTTC.

V gene TRBV4-1 combines with J gene TRBJ1-6, with 10 bases matching TRBD1. J was trimmed by 10 bases and V by 1 base; bases with no gene match: 16. The CDR3 totals 19 residues. Germline V lookup: CDR1 MGHRA, CDR2 YSYEKL. CDR3 region: CASSQVPGQGRLELSPLHF. The CDR3 nucleotides are TGCGCCAGCAGCCAAGTACCGGGACAGGGGCGGTTGGAGTTGTCACCCCTCCACTTT.

CDR3 amino acids: CASSLEFGGRNTGELFF. In nucleotides, the CDR3 is TGTGCCAGCAGCTTGGAGTTTGGCGGGAGGAACACCGGGGAGCTGTTTTTT. This chain connects TRBV5-8 to TRBJ2-2, with 7 nucleotides matching TRBD2. With 0 bases clipped from V and 1 base from J, the junction kept 6 bases outside the gene matches. Germline V gives CDR1 SGHTS, CDR2 YDEGEE. This CDR3 has 17 amino acids. Looking up the rest from reference TRBV5-8 and TRBJ2-2 gives the full variable domain: EAGVTQSPTHLIKTRGQQATLRCSPISGHTSVYWYQQALGLGLQFLLWYDEGEERNRGNFPPRFSGRQFPNYSSELNVNALELEDSALYLCASSLEFGGRNTGELFFGEGSRLTVL.

The chain is built from TRBV6-5 and TRBJ1-6; 9 bases agree with TRBD1. CDR1 and CDR2 from the germline V gene are MNHEY and SVGAGI. The CDR3 spans 14 residues. J was trimmed by 9 bases and V by 5 bases; bases with no gene match: 5. The CDR3 is CASSPGQGGSPLHF. DNA for the CDR3: TGTGCCAGCAGTCCGGGACAGGGTGGTTCACCCCTCCACTTT.

This clone has a handful of counts. The DNA for the CDR3 is TGTGCCAGCAGCCTGACAGTATATGGCTACACCTTC. This codes for CASSLTVYGYTF. The rearrangement uses TRBV5-4 and TRBJ1-2; tentatively, D is TRBD1 (5 bases). The CDR3 runs 12 residues. Germline V gene lookup returns CDR1 SGHNT and CDR2 YYREEE (reference sequence). With 4 bases removed from V and 5 bases from J, the gap between germline ends came to 9 bases.

The chain recombines TRBV12-1 with TRBJ1-4; TRBD1, the D gene given by the table, was not confirmed from the DNA. TRBV12-1 is annotated as a pseudogene. This CDR3 comprises 18 residues. The chain's CDR3 is CASSSGPGGFPTNEKLFF. The CDR3 DNA follows: TGTGCCAGCAGCTCGGGGCCAGGGGGCTTCCCAACTAATGAAAAACTGTTTTTT.

The chain links TRBV5-4 to TRBJ2-5; D is perhaps TRBD2 (7 bases). The DNA end lines up better with TRBJ2-7; the J call may be wrong. Germline V lookup: CDR1 SGHNT, CDR2 YYREEE (reference sequence). The CDR3 runs to 13 residues. The CDR3 here is CASSHRAGVEQYF. CDR3 DNA sequence: TGTGCCAGCAGCCACAGGGCGGGGGTCGAGCAGTACTTC.

V gene TRBV9 combines with J gene TRBJ2-7; weak D call: TRBD2 (6 bases). This CDR3 is built from 15 residues. The germline gives CDR1 SGDLS, CDR2 YYNGEE. Trimming pared 4 bases from V and 6 bases from J, leaving 20 bases between. The CDR3: CASSPRISREVEQYF. CDR3 nucleotide sequence: TGTGCCAGCAGCCCCCGTATATCTAGGGAGGTCGAGCAGTACTTC.

This rearrangement joins TRBV19 to TRBJ1-3, with 7 bases aligning to TRBD1. J was trimmed by 6 bases and V by 7 bases; bases with no gene match: 6. Germline V CDR1 and CDR2: LNHDA, SQIVND (reference sequence). This CDR3 has 13 residues. DNA for the CDR3: TGTGCCAGTAATCCAGGGGGAATAAACACCATATATTTT. This gives the protein CASNPGGINTIYF. Full variable domain (missing parts from reference TRBV19 and TRBJ1-3): DGGITQSPKYLFRKEGQNVTLSCEQNLNHDAMYWYRQDPGQGLRLIYYSQIVNDFQKGDIAEGYSVSREKKESFPLTVTSAQKNPTAFYLCASNPGGINTIYFGEGSWLTVV.

The gene calls are TRBV5-1 and TRBJ2-7; D not resolved. This CDR3 has 13 amino acids. CDR1 is SGHRS, CDR2 YFSETQ, per germline. Deletions cut 1 base from V and 2 bases from J, with 7 bases between. This chain's CDR3 is CASSLTQTYEQYF. CDR3 coding DNA: TGCGCCAGCAGCTTGACACAGACCTACGAGCAGTACTTC.

This chain links TRBV7-3 with TRBJ2-3, with 9 bases identical to TRBD2. V shed 5 bases, J shed 2 bases, and the junction held 11 bases outside the gene matches. The CDR3 is 17 residues long. Germline V gene sequence: CDR1 SGHTA, CDR2 FQGTGA. The CDR3 sequence is CASSRGGAGGLTDTQYF. Written as DNA, the CDR3 is TGTGCCAGCAGCAGAGGAGGCGCGGGAGGGCTCACAGATACGCAGTATTTT.

This clone was found once. The chain combines TRBV7-2 with TRBJ2-7, with 9 bases that match TRBD2. CDR1 is SGHTA and CDR2 is FQGNSA in the germline V gene. V was clipped by 5 bases and J by 9 bases; unmatched bases: 17. This CDR3 spans 16 amino acids. The CDR3 DNA is TGTGCCAGCAGCCCAAGATCTAGCGGGAAAACCTGGGGGCAGTACTTC. It codes for CASSPRSSGKTWGQYF.

This chain links TRBV18 with TRBJ2-7, with TRBD2 matching 9 bases. Germline CDR1 is KGHSH and CDR2 is LQKENI. V gave up 4 bases and J gave up 4 bases; unmatched junction bases: 2. There are 13 residues in the CDR3. The CDR3 DNA follows: TGTGCCAGCTCACAGCGGGAGGTTTACGAGCAGTACTTC. Translating it yields CASSQREVYEQYF.

The chain uses TRBV6-5 and TRBJ2-2, with TRBD2 matching over 7 bases. Germline assignment: CDR1 MNHEY and CDR2 SVGAGI. The CDR3 length is 12 residues. The CDR3 DNA reads TGTGCTGGCGGGAGTTTCACCGGGGAGCTGTTTTTT. Translation: CAGGSFTGELFF.

The genes are TRBV9 and TRBJ2-7, with 7 bases lining up with TRBD2. V lost 0 bases to trimming and J lost 0 bases; unmatched junction nucleotides: 12. Germline V CDR1 and CDR2: SGDLS, YYNGEE. This CDR3 is built from 18 residues. CDR3 sequence: CASSVGPPNSGFSYEQYF. The DNA for the CDR3 is TGTGCCAGCAGCGTAGGGCCCCCAAATAGCGGGTTCTCCTACGAGCAGTACTTC.

The rearrangement uses TRBV7-8 and TRBJ2-7; 10 nucleotides align to TRBD2. The V and J ends lost 3 bases and 3 bases, in that order; junction bases with no gene match: 5. The CDR3 sequence is 15 residues long. CDR1 and CDR2 from the germline V gene are SGHVS and FQNEAQ. The CDR3 sequence: CASSFSGRADYEQYF. Here the CDR3 DNA reads TGTGCCAGCAGCTTCAGCGGGAGGGCCGACTACGAGCAGTACTTC.

V gene TRBV4-1 combines with J gene TRBJ2-3, with 10 positions matching TRBD2. The germline V gene encodes CDR1 MGHRA and CDR2 YSYEKL. The ends lost 4 bases at V and 0 bases at J; junction bases unmatched: 4. The CDR3 is made up of 16 amino acids. This CDR3 is CASSRGLAASTDTQYF. The CDR3 region has the DNA TGCGCCAGCAGCCGCGGACTAGCGGCTAGCACAGATACGCAGTATTTT.